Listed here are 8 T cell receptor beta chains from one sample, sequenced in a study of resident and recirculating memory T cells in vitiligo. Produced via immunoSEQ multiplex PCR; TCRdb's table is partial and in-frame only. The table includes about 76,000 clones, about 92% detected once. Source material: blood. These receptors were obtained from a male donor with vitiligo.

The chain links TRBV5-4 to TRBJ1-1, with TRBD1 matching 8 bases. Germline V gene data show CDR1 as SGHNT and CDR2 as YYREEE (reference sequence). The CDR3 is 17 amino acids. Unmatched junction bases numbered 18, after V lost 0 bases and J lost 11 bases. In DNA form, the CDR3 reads TGTGCCAGCAGCTTGGCCTTTTGGGACAGGAGCCTCCGGAATGCTTTCTTT. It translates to CASSLAFWDRSLRNAFF.

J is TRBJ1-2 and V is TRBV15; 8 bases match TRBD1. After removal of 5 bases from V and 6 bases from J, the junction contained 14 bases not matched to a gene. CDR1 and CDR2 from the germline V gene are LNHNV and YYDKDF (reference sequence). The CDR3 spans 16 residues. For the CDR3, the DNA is TGTGCCACCAGCCAGAACGAAGGGACAGGCCGCGATGGCTACACCTTC. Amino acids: CATSQNEGTGRDGYTF.

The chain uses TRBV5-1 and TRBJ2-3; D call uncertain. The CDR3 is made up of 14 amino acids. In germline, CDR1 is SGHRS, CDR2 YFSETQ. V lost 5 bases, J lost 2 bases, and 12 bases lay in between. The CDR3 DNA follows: TGCGCCAGCAGGCTGAGAGCCTACACAGATACGCAGTATTTT. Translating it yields CASRLRAYTDTQYF. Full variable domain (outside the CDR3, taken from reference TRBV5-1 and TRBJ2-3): KAGVTQTPRYLIKTRGQQVTLSCSPISGHRSVSWYQQTPGQGLQFLFEYFSETQRNKGNFPGRFSGRQFSNSRSEMNVSTLELGDSALYLCASRLRAYTDTQYFGPGTRLTVL.

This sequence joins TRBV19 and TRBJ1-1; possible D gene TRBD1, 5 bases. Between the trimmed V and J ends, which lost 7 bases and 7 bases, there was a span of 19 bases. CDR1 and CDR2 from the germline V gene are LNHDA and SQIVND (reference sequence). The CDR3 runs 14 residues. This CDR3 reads CASNLADRTFEAFF. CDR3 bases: TGTGCCAGTAACCTGGCGGATAGGACATTTGAAGCTTTCTTT.

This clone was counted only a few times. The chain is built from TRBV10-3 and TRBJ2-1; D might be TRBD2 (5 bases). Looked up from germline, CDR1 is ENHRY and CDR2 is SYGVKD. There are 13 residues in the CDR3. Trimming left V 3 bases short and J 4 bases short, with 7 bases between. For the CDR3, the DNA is TGTGCCATCAGTGACGGGAAATACAATGAGCAGTTCTTC. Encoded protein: CAISDGKYNEQFF.

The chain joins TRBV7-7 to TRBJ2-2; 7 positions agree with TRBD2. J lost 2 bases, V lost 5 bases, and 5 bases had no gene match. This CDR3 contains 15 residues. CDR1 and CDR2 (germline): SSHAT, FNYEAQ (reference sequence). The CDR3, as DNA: TGTGCCAGCAGCCGCTCAGCGGGAAACACCGGGGAGCTGTTTTTT. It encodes CASSRSAGNTGELFF.

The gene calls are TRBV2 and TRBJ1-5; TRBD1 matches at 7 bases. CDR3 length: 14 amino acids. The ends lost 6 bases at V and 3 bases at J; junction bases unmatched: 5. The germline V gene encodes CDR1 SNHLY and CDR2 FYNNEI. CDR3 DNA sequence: TGTGCCAGCAGAGACAGGGCCTACAATCAGCCCCAGCATTTT. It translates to CASRDRAYNQPQHF.

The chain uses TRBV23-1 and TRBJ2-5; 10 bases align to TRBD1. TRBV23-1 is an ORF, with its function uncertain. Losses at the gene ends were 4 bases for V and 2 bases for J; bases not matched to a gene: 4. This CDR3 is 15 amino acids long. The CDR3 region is CASSPQGQGQETQYF. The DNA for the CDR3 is TGCGCCAGCAGTCCGCAGGGACAGGGGCAAGAGACCCAGTACTTC.